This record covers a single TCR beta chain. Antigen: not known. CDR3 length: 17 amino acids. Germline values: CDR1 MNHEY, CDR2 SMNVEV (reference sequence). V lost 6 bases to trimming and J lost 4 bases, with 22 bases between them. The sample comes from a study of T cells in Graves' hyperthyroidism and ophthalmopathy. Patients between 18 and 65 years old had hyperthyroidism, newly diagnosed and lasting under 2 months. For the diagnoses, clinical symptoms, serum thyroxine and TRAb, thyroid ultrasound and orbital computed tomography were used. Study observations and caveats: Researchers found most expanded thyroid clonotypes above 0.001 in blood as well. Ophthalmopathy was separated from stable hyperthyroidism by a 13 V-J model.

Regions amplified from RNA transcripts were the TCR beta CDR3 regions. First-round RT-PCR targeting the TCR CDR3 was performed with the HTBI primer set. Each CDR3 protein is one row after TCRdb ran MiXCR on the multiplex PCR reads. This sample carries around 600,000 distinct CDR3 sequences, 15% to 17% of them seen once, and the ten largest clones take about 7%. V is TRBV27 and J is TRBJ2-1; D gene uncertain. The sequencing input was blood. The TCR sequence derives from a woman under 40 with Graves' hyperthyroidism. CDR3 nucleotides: TGTGCCAGCAGGATGACACGTCAGGAAGATAGGTACAATGAGCAGTTCTTC. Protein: CASRMTRQEDRYNEQFF.